The 14 T cell receptor beta chains reported below all come from one sample, sequenced in a study of CD8 T cells in Susac syndrome. Reverse transcription of about 0.5 to 1 ug RNA was carried out with random hexamers. A single record per CDR3 protein comes from TCRdb applying MiXCR to the immunoSEQ multiplex PCR reads. The table includes roughly 130,000 distinct CDR3 sequences, around 94% detected once. The sequencing sample was made of CD4+ T cells from PBMCs. Source of these receptors: a human donor with multiple sclerosis.

The J gene is TRBJ1-1, the V gene TRBV7-2, with D unclear. The CDR3 has 12 amino acids. Trimming shortened V by 2 bases and J by 10 bases, and 11 bases separated the two germline ends. CDR1 is SGHTA and CDR2 is FQGNSA in the germline V gene. CDR3 region: CASSLYGGGAFF. In DNA, the CDR3 is TGTGCCAGCAGCTTATATGGAGGAGGAGCTTTCTTT. Supplemented by reference TRBV7-2 and TRBJ1-1, the full variable domain reads GAGVSQSPSNKVTEKGKDVELRCDPISGHTALYWYRQSLGQGLEFLIYFQGNSAPDKSGLPSDRFSAERTGGSVSTLTIQRTQQEDSAVYLCASSLYGGGAFFGQGTRLTVV.

The genes are TRBV18 and TRBJ1-5, with a possible D match to TRBD1 (5 bases). V was pared by 3 bases and J by 4 bases, with 13 bases between. Germline CDR1 reads KGHSH; CDR2 reads LQKENI. CDR3 length: 15 residues. CDR3 amino acids: CASSPGGTVNQPQHF. The CDR3 DNA reads TGTGCCAGCTCACCGGGGGGGACGGTGAATCAGCCCCAGCATTTT.

The J gene is TRBJ2-5, the V gene TRBV7-9; possible D gene TRBD1, 7 bases. Deletions cut 5 bases from V and 5 bases from J, with 15 bases between. The CDR3 extends over 14 amino acids. Per the germline V gene, CDR1 is SEHNR and CDR2 is FQNEAQ (reference sequence). This chain's CDR3 is CASSRIQGRETQYF. Here the CDR3 DNA reads TGTGCCAGCAGCCGAATACAGGGGAGGGAGACCCAGTACTTC.

The J gene is TRBJ2-3, the V gene TRBV30; TRBD2 aligns across 9 bases. V lost 0 bases, J lost 2 bases, and 6 bases stayed unmatched. CDR1 is GTSNPN, CDR2 SVGIG, per germline (reference sequence). The CDR3 contains 16 residues. This CDR3 is CAWSVPAGGVTDTQYF. The CDR3 DNA is TGTGCCTGGAGTGTACCAGCGGGGGGCGTCACAGATACGCAGTATTTT.

The CDR3 reads CASSSAGLGYEQYF. The CDR3 DNA follows: TGTGCCAGCAGCTCGGCGGGACTAGGTTACGAGCAGTACTTC. V gene TRBV11-2 combines with J gene TRBJ2-7, with 8 bases matching TRBD2. Germline assignment: CDR1 SGHAT and CDR2 FQNNGV. The V segment lost 4 bases and the J segment 4 bases; nucleotides outside the gene matches: 6. The CDR3 sequence is 14 residues long.

This chain uses TRBV29-1 with TRBJ2-5; 7 nucleotides line up with TRBD1. The ends lost 3 bases at V and 2 bases at J; junction bases unmatched: 18. The length of the CDR3 is 18 residues. The germline V gene encodes CDR1 SQVTM and CDR2 ANQGSEA. CDR3 in DNA: TGCAGCGTTGACCTTTTAGGGGACAGCTTCACCAGACAAGAGACCCAGTACTTC. Translated: CSVDLLGDSFTRQETQYF.

The chain has TRBV6-5 and TRBJ1-6, with D maybe TRBD1 (5 bases). CDR3 length: 17 amino acids. V was clipped by 2 bases and J by 6 bases, with 17 bases between them. Germline-derived CDR1 and CDR2 are MNHEY and SVGAGI. The CDR3: CASSYTNRNGANSPLHF. The CDR3 DNA follows: TGTGCCAGCAGTTACACCAACAGGAACGGGGCTAATTCACCCCTCCACTTT.

V and J are TRBV18 and TRBJ1-2, with 9 bases fitting TRBD1. Trimming at V came to 3 bases and at J to 6 bases, leaving 14 bases not matched to a gene. The CDR3 extends over 17 amino acids. CDR1 and CDR2 (germline): KGHSH, LQKENI. The CDR3 DNA reads TGTGCCAGCTCACCTGGGGTCCGGGACAGGGTTGGCGATGGCTACACCTTC. Protein sequence: CASSPGVRDRVGDGYTF.

The chain joins TRBV2 to TRBJ1-1, with 7 bases fitting TRBD1. CDR3 length equals 15 residues. V shed 5 bases, J shed 1 base, and the junction held 7 bases outside the gene matches. The germline CDR1 and CDR2 sequences are SNHLY and FYNNEI. CDR3 DNA: TGTGCCAGCAGTAGACAGGGTGGGAGGAACACTGAAGCTTTCTTT. Protein: CASSRQGGRNTEAFF.

V and J are TRBV12-3 or TRBV12-4 and TRBJ1-2, with D maybe TRBD1 (5 bases). The V and J ends lost 3 bases and 0 bases respectively, with 8 bases between them. The CDR3 contains 14 residues. The CDR3 protein is CASSLQGPNYGYTF. The CDR3 DNA follows: TGTGCCAGCAGTTTGCAGGGACCTAACTATGGCTACACCTTC.

CDR3 residues: CASSYRGQIFYNEQFF. The CDR3 nucleotides read TGTGCCAGCAGTTACCGGGGACAGATATTCTACAATGAGCAGTTCTTC. The chain is built from TRBV6-2 or TRBV6-3 and TRBJ2-1; TRBD1 matches at 7 bases. Germline assignment: CDR1 MNHEY and CDR2 SVGEGT. With 2 bases clipped from V and 3 bases from J, the junction kept 7 bases outside the gene matches. The CDR3 is 16 amino acids.

The rearrangement uses TRBV6-2 or TRBV6-3 and TRBJ2-7; TRBD2 matches 12 bases. The CDR3 runs to 16 residues. CDR1 is MNHEY and CDR2 is SVGEGT in the germline V gene. The J segment lost 1 base and the V segment lost 5 bases, leaving 6 bases of the junction unmatched. CDR3 in DNA: TGTGCCAGCAGTCCTCTACTAGCGGGGGGATCCTACGAGCAGTACTTC. It yields the protein CASSPLLAGGSYEQYF.

J is TRBJ1-1 and V is TRBV5-6; perhaps TRBD1 as D (5 bases). CDR3 length equals 14 residues. V gave up 4 bases and J gave up 4 bases, with 14 bases separating them. Germline V lookup: CDR1 SGHDT, CDR2 YYEEEE. The CDR3: CASSRVGRITEAFF. The CDR3 bases are TGTGCCAGCAGCCGGGTGGGGCGAATCACTGAAGCTTTCTTT.

The table lists this clonotype with a few counts. This chain uses TRBV4-2 with TRBJ2-7, with a weak D call TRBD2 (7 bases). The length of the CDR3 is 14 residues. The V gene's germline CDR1 is LGHNA and CDR2 YNFKEQ. Trimming left V 4 bases short and J 5 bases short, with 15 bases between. In DNA form, the CDR3 reads TGTGCCAGCAGCCCCCCAGGGGAGGGCCACGAGCAGTACTTC. Its translation: CASSPPGEGHEQYF.